This TCR beta chain was identified in a study of blood T cell repertoires in COVID-19. Looking at the study overall: COVID-19 samples collected from the United States, Italy and Spain covered acute and convalescent phases. PBMCs, B-cell-depleted T cells, or T cells were the source of the cDNA or gDNA that made up the material.

The ends lost 5 bases at V and 7 bases at J; junction bases unmatched: 7. Germline assignment: CDR1 MDHEN and CDR2 SYDVKM. The CDR3 loop spans 15 amino acids. The table came from immunoSEQ multiplex PCR; TCRdb's copy has only in-frame clones and leaves some out. The table has over 95,000 clones, 70% to 90% seen once. This receptor was obtained from a woman in her 70s who had recovered from COVID-19. The sequenced sample was peripheral blood. The rearrangement uses TRBV28 and TRBJ2-1; the match to TRBD1 covers 11 bases. This CDR3 reads CASSPWTGGLNEQFF. The CDR3 nucleotides read TGTGCCAGCAGTCCGTGGACAGGGGGCTTAAATGAGCAGTTCTTC.